This TCR beta chain was documented in a study of T cell responses to AZD1222 COVID-19 vaccine. The data were produced by immunoSEQ multiplex PCR, yet TCRdb's version contains in-frame clones alone and is incomplete. The sample carries fewer than 35,000 clones, 90% to 95% recorded once. Looked up from germline, CDR1 is SQVTM and CDR2 is ANQGSEA. The junction had 6 bases not matched to a gene; V was cut back by 6 bases and J by 3 bases. The CDR3 is 14 residues long. Study-wide findings and caveats: Only a handful of AZD1222 recipients, roughly 6 in all, had baseline seropositivity.

Notes on this clone: Its antigen is not identified.

V usage is TRBV29-1 and J usage is TRBJ2-1; 9 bases line up with TRBD1. The specimen comprised peripheral blood, sampled on day 0 of AZD1222 vaccination. This receptor was obtained from an adult in good health. CDR3 protein: CSVATGGNYNEQFF. CDR3 sequence (DNA): TGCAGCGTGGCTACAGGGGGCAACTACAATGAGCAGTTCTTC.